This note documents a single T cell receptor (beta chain) sequence. Antigen specificity is unknown. The data originate from a study of T cell clonotyping in hematopoietic cell transplantation. General study points: Without cell sorting, CD4 versus CD8 contributions remain unresolved. Pathologically expanded recipient clonotypes increased progressively from day 30 to day 180 as diversity fell.

The CDR3 extends over 15 amino acids. Germline assignment: CDR1 MNHNS and CDR2 SASEGT. The V gene lost 2 bases and the J gene lost 0 bases, with 7 bases spanning the gap. Time point denoted: recipient sample about 28 days before transplant, after cytoreduction. Profiling relied on immunoSEQ multiplex PCR, and the TCRdb table lists in-frame clones only, not all of them. The repertoire consists of approximately 80,000 clones, with 90% to 96% occurring once and the leading ten covering around 1.7%. The sequencing here drew on peripheral blood mononuclear cells, taken before stem cell transplant. This receptor was identified in a woman aged 45-65 years with acute myeloid leukemia. Some clones in this sample may be carry-over from other donors' samples. This chain joins TRBV6-1 and TRBJ1-4; D gene ambiguous. The CDR3 protein is CASSERPATNEKLFF. Written as DNA, the CDR3 is TGTGCCAGCAGTGAACGTCCAGCAACTAATGAAAAACTGTTTTTT.